This TCR beta chain was captured in a study of CD8+CD57+ T cells in acquired aplastic anemia. The V and J ends lost 3 bases and 0 bases respectively, with 5 bases between them. The CDR3 consists of 14 residues. Germline CDR1 KGHDR, CDR2 SFDVKD. According to the study, genomic DNA was the template for TCR beta VDJ and CDR3 profiling. TCRdb analysed the reads with MiXCR anew, one entry per CDR3 protein. Of under 200,000 distinct CDR3 sequences listed, roughly 47% are singletons. J is TRBJ2-1 and V is TRBV24-1; D gene uncertain. This receptor was obtained from a human donor in good health. Sequencing input: sorted CD4+, CD8+, or CD8+CD57+ T cells (not recorded which) from PBMCs. For the CDR3, the DNA is TGTGCCACCAGTGATGTAAGCTCCTACAATGAGCAGTTCTTC. It specifies CATSDVSSYNEQFF.